A selection of T cell receptor beta chains follows, all from one sample in a study of blood T cell repertoires in COVID-19. Only in-frame clones appear in the TCRdb table, and some are missing; sequencing was by immunoSEQ multiplex PCR. The data contain some 80,000 clones, approximately 86% of them seen just once; the ten biggest clones take up less than 5%. The material sequenced was peripheral blood. Source of these receptors: a man in his fifties or sixties with active or convalescent COVID-19. The CDR3 runs from the conserved cysteine through the conserved F or W. A D gene is named only where the DNA matches it firmly. Clone size appears in some rows only: once, few, many, or a class for an expanded clone.

v_call,j_call,d_call,clone_size,cdr3_aa,cdr3_nt
TRBV6-5,TRBJ1-5,.,.,CASKKGGQPQHF,TGTGCCAGCAAAAAAGGGGGTCAGCCCCAGCATTTT
TRBV12-3/TRBV12-4,TRBJ2-6,.,.,CASTSSGANVLTF,TGTGCCAGCACTAGCTCTGGGGCCAACGTCCTGACTTTC
TRBV6-6,TRBJ2-1,.,.,CASSYGRYNEQFF,TGTGCCAGCAGTTACGGCCGATACAATGAGCAGTTCTTC
TRBV7-2,TRBJ2-5,.,.,CASGLSPSQETQYF,TGTGCCAGCGGCCTTTCCCCCTCCCAAGAGACCCAGTACTTC
TRBV5-6,TRBJ2-7,TRBD1,once,CASLSWDRGYEQYF,TGTGCCAGCCTTAGTTGGGACAGGGGGTACGAGCAGTACTTC
TRBV6-1,TRBJ2-7,.,.,CASTFGVNYEQYF,TGTGCCAGCACCTTCGGGGTTAACTACGAGCAGTACTTC
TRBV25-1,TRBJ2-1,TRBD1,.,CASSDLLSGQYNEQFF,TGTGCCAGCAGTGACCTGCTATCGGGACAGTACAATGAGCAGTTCTTC
TRBV7-8,TRBJ2-4,TRBD1,.,CASSLGTGANIQYF,TGTGCCAGCAGCTTGGGGACAGGGGCAAACATTCAGTACTTC
TRBV4-3,TRBJ1-2,TRBD1,.,CASSQERTGGHGYTF,TGCGCCAGCAGCCAAGAGAGGACAGGGGGCCATGGCTACACCTTC
TRBV5-8,TRBJ2-1,TRBD2,.,CASSQTSGSYSYNEQFF,TGTGCCAGCAGCCAAACTAGCGGGAGCTACTCCTACAATGAGCAGTTCTTC
TRBV28,TRBJ1-5,.,.,CASSLIGGSNQPQHF,TGTGCCAGCAGTTTAATAGGCGGCAGCAATCAGCCCCAGCATTTT
TRBV10-3,TRBJ2-7,.,.,CAISDRGYEQYF,TGTGCCATCAGTGACAGGGGATACGAGCAGTACTTC
TRBV4-1,TRBJ1-5,.,.,CASSQGSINSNQPQHF,TGCGCCAGCAGCCAAGGAAGCATTAATAGCAATCAGCCCCAGCATTTT
TRBV7-8,TRBJ1-2,.,.,CASSPRLIRGSNYGYTF,TGTGCCAGCAGCCCAAGACTTATCAGGGGATCTAACTATGGCTACACCTTC
TRBV6-5,TRBJ1-5,.,.,CASSYQGPGQPQHF,TGTGCCAGCAGTTACCAAGGCCCGGGTCAGCCCCAGCATTTT
TRBV7-9,TRBJ1-6,TRBD1,.,CASSLGQGGFSPLHF,TGTGCCAGCAGCCTGGGACAGGGAGGTTTTTCACCCCTCCACTTT
TRBV14,TRBJ1-6,.,.,CASSRAGGNSPLHF,TGTGCCAGCAGCCGTGCGGGGGGTAATTCACCCCTCCACTTT
TRBV4-2,TRBJ2-5,TRBD2,.,CASSPTPGLAGGEETQYF,TGTGCCAGCAGCCCCACTCCGGGACTAGCGGGGGGGGAAGAGACCCAGTACTTC
TRBV7-9,TRBJ1-4,TRBD1,.,CASSPQGAGEKLFF,TGTGCCAGCAGCCCACAGGGGGCAGGAGAAAAACTGTTTTTT
TRBV2,TRBJ2-5,TRBD1,.,CASSATGLTGGQTQYF,TGTGCCAGCAGTGCCACCGGACTAACAGGGGGGCAGACCCAGTACTTC
TRBV4-2,TRBJ2-2,TRBD2,.,CASSQDLWRGGTGELFF,TGTGCCAGCAGCCAAGATCTGTGGCGGGGGGGCACCGGGGAGCTGTTTTTT
TRBV6-5,TRBJ1-4,TRBD1,once,CASSYSTGSGGKLFF,TGTGCCAGCAGTTACTCGACAGGGAGCGGTGGAAAACTGTTTTTT
TRBV28,TRBJ2-1,TRBD1,.,CASSPGQGLYNEQFF,TGTGCCAGCAGCCCGGGACAGGGACTCTACAATGAGCAGTTCTTC
TRBV19,TRBJ1-6,.,once,CASSPDRPSPLHF,TGTGCCAGTAGTCCCGACAGGCCTTCACCCCTCCACTTT
TRBV10-3,TRBJ1-5,.,.,CAITTGPNQPQHF,TGTGCCATCACCACAGGCCCGAATCAGCCCCAGCATTTT
TRBV19,TRBJ2-5,.,.,CASSKGGSGETQYF,TGTGCCAGTAGTAAGGGGGGGAGTGGAGAGACCCAGTACTTC
TRBV7-2,TRBJ2-5,TRBD2,.,CASSSPPAGVGETQYF,TGTGCCAGCAGCTCGCCCCCAGCGGGGGTAGGGGAGACCCAGTACTTC
TRBV5-6,TRBJ2-5,TRBD1,.,CASSLGRGQETQYF,TGTGCCAGCAGCTTGGGCAGGGGGCAAGAGACCCAGTACTTC
TRBV5-4,TRBJ1-3,TRBD1,.,CASSPRHPGGIDSGNTIYF,TGTGCCAGCAGCCCCCGTCACCCAGGGGGTATTGACTCTGGAAACACCATATATTTT
TRBV5-8,TRBJ2-6,.,.,CASSTGLDSLAANVLTF,TGTGCCAGCAGCACTGGTTTGGACAGCCTAGCGGCCAACGTCCTGACTTTC
TRBV21-1,TRBJ1-5,.,.,CASSIGQTGQPQHF,TGTGCCAGCAGCATCGGACAGACAGGTCAGCCCCAGCATTTT
TRBV6-6,TRBJ2-3,.,.,CASSRTRLSSTDTQYF,TGTGCCAGCAGTCGAACCCGACTATCTAGCACAGATACGCAGTATTTT
TRBV15,TRBJ1-3,.,.,CATSRDRTPGNTIYF,TGTGCCACCAGCAGAGATAGGACTCCCGGAAACACCATATATTTT
TRBV7-9,TRBJ2-7,.,.,CASSLLGQGLHEQYF,TGTGCCAGCAGCTTACTCGGCCAGGGGCTACACGAGCAGTACTTC
TRBV6-5,TRBJ2-1,.,.,CASSYSRGAWEQFF,TGTGCCAGCAGTTACAGCAGGGGAGCATGGGAGCAGTTCTTC
TRBV4-1,TRBJ1-4,.,.,CASSPPTVPNEKLFF,TGCGCCAGCAGCCCGCCGACAGTACCTAATGAAAAACTGTTTTTT
TRBV18,TRBJ2-1,.,.,CASSPPRASYNEQFF,TGTGCCAGCTCACCTCCGAGGGCGTCCTACAATGAGCAGTTCTTC
TRBV3-1/TRBV3-2,TRBJ2-3,.,.,CASSQMAGLDTQYF,TGTGCCAGCAGCCAAATGGCGGGGCTAGATACGCAGTATTTT
TRBV6-6,TRBJ2-1,.,.,CASSRRLGENEQFF,TGTGCCAGCAGCCGCCGTCTAGGAGAAAATGAGCAGTTCTTC
TRBV2,TRBJ1-5,.,.,CASGGDYNQPQHF,TGTGCCAGCGGGGGGGACTACAATCAGCCCCAGCATTTT
TRBV5-1,TRBJ2-1,.,.,CASSLVGGGNNEQFF,TGCGCCAGCAGCTTGGTTGGCGGGGGCAACAATGAGCAGTTCTTC
TRBV10-2,TRBJ2-1,.,.,CASSESVGADEQFF,TGCGCCAGCAGTGAGTCTGTGGGGGCCGATGAGCAGTTCTTC
TRBV2,TRBJ2-3,TRBD2,.,CASSWTSGGRTDTQYF,TGTGCCAGCAGCTGGACTAGCGGGGGGCGCACAGATACGCAGTATTTT
TRBV12-5,TRBJ2-1,.,.,CASGSYNEQFF,TGTGCTAGTGGTTCTTACAATGAGCAGTTCTTC
TRBV4-1,TRBJ1-5,.,.,CASSQGYLPFSNQPQHF,TGCGCCAGCAGCCAAGGGTACTTACCTTTTAGCAATCAGCCCCAGCATTTT
TRBV7-2,TRBJ2-2,.,.,CASSLGAGIAGELFF,TGTGCCAGCAGCTTAGGCGCAGGGATCGCCGGGGAGCTGTTTTTT
TRBV30,TRBJ2-2,.,.,CAWSVRLFTGELFF,TGTGCCTGGAGTGTACGACTTTTCACCGGGGAGCTGTTTTTT
TRBV4-3,TRBJ2-7,TRBD2,.,CASSHNQLAGGYEQYF,TGCGCCAGCAGCCACAACCAACTAGCGGGGGGCTACGAGCAGTACTTC
TRBV28,TRBJ2-7,TRBD2,.,CASSLVAGGYEQYF,TGTGCCAGCAGTTTGGTAGCGGGGGGTTACGAGCAGTACTTC
TRBV7-2,TRBJ2-7,TRBD1,.,CASSFNQGAWSYEQYF,TGTGCCAGCAGCTTCAACCAGGGGGCTTGGTCCTACGAGCAGTACTTC
TRBV18,TRBJ2-3,.,few,CASSPGGGRGTQYF,TGTGCCAGCTCACCAGGGGGCGGACGGGGTACGCAGTATTTT